These 8 T cell receptor beta chains were sequenced from one sample in a study of T-cell reconstitution after alpha-beta-depleted transplantation in children. As it was prepared, the TCRbeta library received unique molecular identifiers. One entry per CDR3 protein results from TCRdb running MiXCR on the PCR reads. The sample has about 420,000 distinct CDR3 sequences, 16% seen once. Sequenced material: PBMCs, mostly from graft donor cells, taken 360 days after TCRalphabeta/CD19-depleted stem cell transplant. The receptors derive from a boy younger than two who had a stem cell transplant for Wiskott-Aldrich syndrome, so the T cells may come from the graft donor.

This sequence joins TRBV11-3 and TRBJ2-2; 12 nucleotides align to TRBD2. This CDR3 spans 17 amino acids. Germline assignment: CDR1 SGHNT and CDR2 YENEEA. The trim removed 3 bases at V and 3 bases at J, leaving 5 bases unmatched. Here the CDR3 DNA reads TGTGCCAGCAGCTTTCAACTAGCGGGAGGATACACCGGGGAGCTGTTTTTT. Translated, it gives CASSFQLAGGYTGELFF. Looking up the rest from reference TRBV11-3 and TRBJ2-2 gives the full variable domain: EAGVVQSPRYKIIEKKQPVAFWCNPISGHNTLYWYLQNLGQGPELLIRYENEEAVDDSQLPKDRFSAERLKGVDSTLKIQPAELGDSAVYLCASSFQLAGGYTGELFFGEGSRLTVL.

A few counts support this clonotype. The CDR3: CASSLEGGAKTQYF. Here the CDR3 DNA reads TGCGCCAGCAGCTTGGAAGGGGGCGCGAAGACCCAGTACTTC. V usage is TRBV5-1 and J usage is TRBJ2-5, with 7 bases that match TRBD1. The CDR3 is 14 amino acids. J gave up 6 bases and V 0 bases, and 5 bases lay outside the gene matches. Germline loops: CDR1 SGHRS, CDR2 YFSETQ. Full variable domain (outside the CDR3, taken from reference TRBV5-1 and TRBJ2-5): KAGVTQTPRYLIKTRGQQVTLSCSPISGHRSVSWYQQTPGQGLQFLFEYFSETQRNKGNFPGRFSGRQFSNSRSEMNVSTLELGDSALYLCASSLEGGAKTQYFGPGTRLLVL.

This clonotype occurred a few times. The rearrangement links TRBV6-5 to TRBJ1-4; D not certain. The V end was cut by 8 bases, the J end by 5 bases, with 3 bases between. CDR1 MNHEY and CDR2 SVGAGI come from the germline V gene. The CDR3 is made up of 10 amino acids. CDR3 in DNA: TGTGCCAGCTACAATGAAAAACTGTTTTTT. It yields the protein CASYNEKLFF.

The chain links TRBV25-1 to TRBJ2-7; 8 nucleotides align to TRBD1. The V gene end was trimmed by 4 bases and the J gene end by 2 bases; junction bases not matched to a gene: 4. The germline V gene has CDR1 MGHDK and CDR2 SYGVNS. The CDR3 totals 14 residues. For the CDR3, the DNA is TGTGCCAGCAGTGTCACAGGGGGTCCCTACGAGCAGTACTTC. Protein product: CASSVTGGPYEQYF.

This clonotype showed up just a few times. V usage is TRBV30 and J usage is TRBJ2-1, with D unclear. The V and J ends lost 3 bases and 8 bases respectively, with 8 bases between them. The germline gives CDR1 GTSNPN, CDR2 SVGIG (reference sequence). CDR3 length equals 11 residues. CDR3 loop: CAWRRKDEQFF. CDR3 nucleotide sequence: TGTGCCTGGAGACGCAAGGATGAGCAGTTCTTC.

In its sample, this clonotype was seen many times. This CDR3 is CSAYDRGLTDTQYF. CDR3 DNA: TGCAGTGCTTACGACAGGGGGCTGACAGATACGCAGTATTTT. The chain employs TRBV20-1 and TRBJ2-3; 10 bases align to TRBD1. The length of the CDR3 is 14 residues. Trimming at V came to 5 bases and at J to 3 bases, leaving 5 bases not matched to a gene. Germline CDR1 is DFQATT and CDR2 is SNEGSKA (reference sequence).

The chain recombines TRBV4-1 with TRBJ2-7; the match to TRBD2 covers 7 bases. Germline CDR1 reads MGHRA; CDR2 reads YSYEKL. The ends lost 4 bases at V and 2 bases at J; junction bases unmatched: 8. The CDR3 loop spans 15 amino acids. CDR3 DNA sequence: TGCGCCAGCAGCCGCGGGACCGGGACTACCTACGAGCAGTACTTC. This sequence encodes CASSRGTGTTYEQYF.

This clonotype has just a few counts. The chain uses TRBV9 and TRBJ2-2, with 9 bases fitting TRBD2. Germline V CDR1 and CDR2: SGDLS, YYNGEE. After removal of 4 bases from V and 6 bases from J, the junction contained 4 bases not matched to a gene. The CDR3 consists of 14 residues. The CDR3 DNA follows: TGTGCCAGCAGCACGGGACTAGCCGCCGGGGAGCTGTTTTTT. The encoded protein is CASSTGLAAGELFF.